The rows below give T cell receptor beta chains drawn from one sample of a study of PD-L1 blockade in urothelial cancer. Using immunoSEQ multiplex PCR, the repertoire was profiled, and TCRdb retains in-frame clones only, with some absent. The sample records 95,000 to 130,000 clones, approximately 90% being singletons. The source material was PBMCs, sampled around atezolizumab (anti-PD-L1) treatment. The origin of the receptors is a man aged 55 to 70 with urothelial cancer. The conserved cysteine and the conserved F or W are not part of the CDR3 here.

v_call cdr3_aa
TRBV15 ATSRERGLDVNTEAF
TRBV28 ASLGWGVSEKLF
TRBV10-3 ASSAGEAQH
TRBV2 ASSVGGEYGYT
TRBV10-3 AISVEDRVAKNIQY
TRBV28 ASSLGQGIYNGYT
TRBV2 ASSEQTGSYYEQF
TRBV5-1 ASSLSTGDGYT
TRBV30 ACWGLAGQF
TRBV19 ASSIATGQPQH
TRBV30 AWTAGGSYEQY
TRBV18 ASSPLGNRGNTEAF
TRBV7-2 ASSARAREQY
TRBV7-6 ASSPGQTEAF
TRBV27 ASSLSKGLGPSYNSPLH
TRBV2 ASSSDLGGAQPQH
TRBV19 ASSMVRGETQY
TRBV29-1 SVGIGTGVYEQY
TRBV11-3 ASSPSTGGRYEQY
TRBV7-2 ASSLGAYGYT
TRBV27 ASSPSSNQPQH
TRBV7-9 ASSWTGGNYGYT
TRBV19 ASSMGRQGVTEAF
TRBV6-6 ASSIRDREYEQY
TRBV7-2 ASSRRRTSSTDTQY
TRBV7-9 ASSLDWQGTEAF
TRBV18 ASSPAVRYNEQF
TRBV7-2 ASSPLVGTGVSQPQH
TRBV10-2 ASTFRDKGYGYT
TRBV11-2 ASSLRLVVNEQF
TRBV7-3 ASSPNPDPGTEAF
TRBV28 ASLRGTSYEQY
TRBV7-8 ASSPRTNNEQF
TRBV11-3 ASSLVGGGATGELF
TRBV5-1 ASSLAGQASGEQF